This passage covers 18 T cell receptor beta chains from one sample sequenced in a study of glioma-infiltrating T cells after dendritic cell vaccination. Noted time point: after dendritic cell vaccination, including at tumor progression/relapse. Using immunoSEQ multiplex PCR, the repertoire was profiled, and TCRdb retains in-frame clones only, with some absent. Counted here are 85,000 to 100,000 clones, more than 80% occurring once; the ten biggest clones make up approximately 2.1%. Specimen: blood, collected after dendritic cell vaccination. The receptor source for this set is a human donor with glioblastoma.

The V gene is TRBV27, the J gene TRBJ2-1, with D tentatively TRBD2 (6 bases). The V end lost 11 bases, the J end lost 6 bases, and 11 bases lay between the germline ends. The germline CDR1 and CDR2 sequences are MNHEY and SMNVEV (reference sequence). The CDR3 runs to 11 residues. For the CDR3, the DNA is TGTGCCGCGGGGCAGAGCAATGAGCAGTTCTTC. Encoded protein: CAAGQSNEQFF.

This chain joins TRBV4-1 and TRBJ1-5; D call uncertain. V lost 1 base to trimming and J lost 7 bases, with 11 bases between them. CDR1 is MGHRA and CDR2 is YSYEKL in the germline V gene. This CDR3 spans 14 amino acids. The CDR3 spells CASSQVGVEQPQHF. DNA for the CDR3: TGCGCCAGCAGCCAAGTCGGGGTCGAGCAGCCCCAGCATTTT.

This rearrangement joins TRBV5-1 to TRBJ2-7; the D gene is possibly TRBD2 (5 bases). CDR1 and CDR2 from the germline V gene are SGHRS and YFSETQ. CDR3 size: 13 residues. V lost 3 bases and J lost 6, with 13 bases in between. The CDR3 is CASSSFPSSEQYF. CDR3 in DNA: TGCGCCAGCAGCTCCTTCCCTAGCAGCGAGCAGTACTTC.

The rearrangement uses TRBV10-3 and TRBJ2-7, with TRBD2 matching over 12 bases. This CDR3 is 14 amino acids long. CDR1 and CDR2 (germline): ENHRY, SYGVKD. V was clipped by 2 bases and J by 5 bases; unmatched bases: 1. CDR3 DNA sequence: TGTGCCATCAGTGAGCGACTAGCGGGAGACGAGCAGTACGTC. It translates to CAISERLAGDEQYV.

The CDR3 DNA is TGTGCCAGTCTCCAGGGGGCTATGGCTGAAGCTTTCTTT. Translation gives CASLQGAMAEAFF. This chain uses TRBV19 with TRBJ1-1; 8 bases are a match to TRBD1. The CDR3 totals 13 residues. Germline V gives CDR1 LNHDA, CDR2 SQIVND (reference sequence). Trimming took 8 bases from V and 6 from J; bases not matched to a gene: 8. Filled out from reference TRBV19 and TRBJ1-1, the complete variable domain reads DGGITQSPKYLFRKEGQNVTLSCEQNLNHDAMYWYRQDPGQGLRLIYYSQIVNDFQKGDIAEGYSVSREKKESFPLTVTSAQKNPTAFYLCASLQGAMAEAFFGQGTRLTVV.

Worth noting for this clone: One end of the junction does not line up with germline, which may come from a read error. The chain has TRBV14 and TRBJ2-2, with 12 bases matching TRBD2. The V gene's germline CDR1 is SGHDN and CDR2 FVKESK. The CDR3 is 14 residues long. The CDR3 DNA follows: TGTGCCAGCAGCCAATGGCTAGCGGGGGGGGTGCTGTTTTTT. This codes for CASSQWLAGGVLFF.

The rearrangement links TRBV27 to TRBJ1-2; possibly TRBD1 for D (6 bases). Looked up from germline, CDR1 is MNHEY and CDR2 is SMNVEV (reference sequence). The CDR3 totals 15 residues. Trimming took 4 bases from V and 4 from J, leaving 16 bases between them. This CDR3 is CASSSPGELSYGYTF. In nucleotides, the CDR3 is TGTGCCAGCAGTTCGCCAGGGGAATTATCCTATGGCTACACCTTC.

The chain couples TRBV7-2 to TRBJ1-1; D call uncertain. This CDR3 is built from 14 residues. Germline V gene data show CDR1 as SGHTA and CDR2 as FQGNSA. V gave up 7 bases and J gave up 1 base, with 13 bases separating them. The CDR3 DNA reads as TGTGCCAGCATCACTCCTTCCACGAACACTGAAGCTTTCTTT. Its protein product is CASITPSTNTEAFF.

The gene calls are TRBV7-2 and TRBJ2-5; TRBD1 matches at 8 bases. V was pared by 6 bases and J by 5 bases, with 11 bases of the junction left unmatched. Germline CDR1 is SGHTA and CDR2 is FQGNSA. The CDR3 is 15 amino acids. This chain's CDR3 is CASRPWNRGEETQYF. The CDR3 DNA reads TGTGCCAGCAGACCTTGGAACAGGGGGGAGGAGACCCAGTACTTC.

The gene calls are TRBV6-6 and TRBJ1-4; D is undetermined. V shed 0 bases and J shed 0 bases, with 8 bases lying between them. This CDR3 comprises 16 residues. The V gene's germline CDR1 is MNHNY and CDR2 SVGAGI (reference sequence). CDR3 sequence: CASSYSGQATNEKLFF. Written as DNA, the CDR3 is TGTGCCAGCAGTTACTCGGGCCAGGCAACTAATGAAAAACTGTTTTTT.

J is TRBJ2-3 and V is TRBV6-1, with 12 bases that match TRBD2. The CDR3 totals 15 residues. Germline CDR1 is MNHNS and CDR2 is SASEGT. Trimming cost V 5 bases and J 5 bases; bases outside gene matches: 5. CDR3 coding DNA: TGTGCCAGCAGTCCTAGCGGGGGGGCGGTAGATACGCAGTATTTT. Translating it yields CASSPSGGAVDTQYF.

This clone was observed a single time. The genes are TRBV15 and TRBJ1-4; possibly TRBD1 for D (6 bases). Trimming removed 3 bases at V and 11 bases at J, with 16 bases between. Germline V gene data show CDR1 as LNHNV and CDR2 as YYDKDF (reference sequence). The CDR3 spans 14 residues. The chain's CDR3 is CATSRGDTPRKLFF. In DNA, the CDR3 is TGTGCCACCAGCAGGGGGGACACCCCGCGGAAACTGTTTTTT.

This rearrangement joins TRBV13 to TRBJ2-1, with TRBD1 matching 7 bases. Germline assignment: CDR1 PRHDT and CDR2 FYEKMQ (reference sequence). The CDR3 is made up of 16 amino acids. The V segment lost 2 bases and the J segment 9 bases; nucleotides outside the gene matches: 13. This CDR3 reads CASSLNTGVSRGEQFF. In nucleotides, the CDR3 is TGTGCCAGCAGCTTAAATACAGGGGTGTCCCGGGGTGAGCAGTTCTTC.

This chain joins TRBV12-5 and TRBJ2-1, with TRBD2 as a possible D gene (6 bases). The CDR3 spans 15 residues. V was shortened by 6 bases and J by 8 bases, with 20 bases between the two germline ends. The germline V gene encodes CDR1 LGHNT and CDR2 FRNRAP. This CDR3 reads CASGTGTLGNHEQFF. CDR3 in DNA: TGTGCTAGTGGAACCGGGACTCTCGGCAACCATGAGCAGTTCTTC.

This chain connects TRBV7-9 to TRBJ1-1; 12 bases match TRBD1. There are 17 residues in the CDR3. Germline CDR1 and CDR2: SEHNR and FQNEAQ (reference sequence). Unmatched junction bases numbered 10, after V lost 5 bases and J lost 3 bases. The CDR3, as DNA: TGTGCCAGCAGCCCAGGGACAGGGGGCCGACTGGACACTGAAGCTTTCTTT. Translation: CASSPGTGGRLDTEAFF. Supplemented by reference TRBV7-9 and TRBJ1-1, the full variable domain reads DTGVSQNPRHKITKRGQNVTFRCDPISEHNRLYWYRQTLGQGPEFLTYFQNEAQLEKSRLLSDRFSAERPKGSFSTLEIQRTEQGDSAMYLCASSPGTGGRLDTEAFFGQGTRLTVV.

V usage is TRBV15 and J usage is TRBJ2-1, with 7 bases matching TRBD1. Germline values: CDR1 LNHNV, CDR2 YYDKDF (reference sequence). CDR3 length: 15 residues. Germline trimming cut 1 base from V and 8 bases from J; bases unmatched to any gene: 8. Here the CDR3 DNA reads TGTGCCACCAGCAGAGGACAGGGTTTTGTGGATGAGCAGTTCTTC. The encoded protein is CATSRGQGFVDEQFF.

The V gene is TRBV9, the J gene TRBJ2-2, with D maybe TRBD1 (6 bases). Trimming took 1 base from V and 4 from J, leaving 17 bases between them. This CDR3 has 17 residues. The germline V gene has CDR1 SGDLS and CDR2 YYNGEE. CDR3 protein: CASSVKGSGAFTGELFF. CDR3 nucleotide sequence: TGTGCCAGCAGCGTAAAAGGGTCAGGGGCCTTCACCGGGGAGCTGTTTTTT.

The chain uses TRBV7-6 and TRBJ2-1, with D tentatively TRBD2 (6 bases). The CDR3 loop spans 15 amino acids. The germline V gene encodes CDR1 SGHVS and CDR2 FNYEAQ. V gave up 5 bases and J gave up 9 bases, with 20 bases separating them. The CDR3 DNA follows: TGTGCCAGCAGCACCGTTTCGGGAGTTGGCGGTGAGCAGTTCTTC. Protein sequence: CASSTVSGVGGEQFF.